A single sample is the source of the 26 T cell receptor beta chains below, sequenced in a study of T cells after yellow fever vaccination. TCRdb redid the calling of the 5' RACE reads with MiXCR, one entry per CDR3 protein. The sample records about 500,000 distinct CDR3 sequences, 17% being singletons. The material sequenced was PBMCs, taken less than 6 days after the first yellow fever vaccination. All receptors derive from a man between 18 and 35 years old who received the YFV17D yellow fever vaccine.

This clonotype was detected a few times. V is TRBV7-2 and J is TRBJ1-2; no reliable D call. Germline loops: CDR1 SGHTA, CDR2 FQGNSA. Trimming shortened V by 5 bases and J by 4 bases, and 14 bases separated the two germline ends. This CDR3 comprises 14 residues. This CDR3 reads CASSPPRKTYGYTF. The CDR3 DNA reads TGTGCCAGCAGCCCCCCCCGGAAAACCTATGGCTACACCTTC.

This clonotype turned up a few times. V and J are TRBV20-1 and TRBJ2-5; 9 positions agree with TRBD2. Per the germline V gene, CDR1 is DFQATT and CDR2 is SNEGSKA (reference sequence). This CDR3 is 11 amino acids long. Here the CDR3 reads CSHAGGETQYF. The CDR3 nucleotides read TGCAGCCACGCGGGGGGGGAGACCCAGTACTTC.

The rearrangement links TRBV27 to TRBJ1-1, with no clear D. V gave up 4 bases and J gave up 6 bases, with 15 bases separating them. Germline lookup yields CDR1 MNHEY and CDR2 SMNVEV (reference sequence). This CDR3 comprises 14 residues. This chain's CDR3 is CASSYGLEGAEAFF. DNA for the CDR3: TGTGCCAGCAGTTATGGTCTCGAAGGCGCTGAAGCTTTCTTT.

This clonotype was seen more than once but under ten times. The rearrangement uses TRBV19 and TRBJ2-7, with D possibly matching TRBD1 (5 bases). Trimming took 1 base from V and 1 from J, leaving 5 bases between them. Germline CDR1 LNHDA, CDR2 SQIVND (reference sequence). The CDR3 runs to 13 residues. CDR3 in DNA: TGTGCCAGTAGTATAGGACAGTCCTACGAGCAGTACTTC. Protein sequence: CASSIGQSYEQYF.

The rearrangement uses TRBV6-5 and TRBJ2-5; D remains ambiguous. The CDR3 runs 14 residues. V lost 2 bases to trimming and J lost 5 bases, with 12 bases between them. Germline CDR1 and CDR2: MNHEY and SVGAGI. CDR3 nucleotide sequence: TGTGCCAGCAGTTACGGAAGTTTGTCGGAGACCCAGTACTTC. This sequence encodes CASSYGSLSETQYF.

This clonotype was recorded a few times. The V and J genes are TRBV12-3 or TRBV12-4 and TRBJ2-6; D gene unclear. The CDR3 is 14 residues long. V was pared by 6 bases and J by 3 bases, with 9 bases between. The CDR3 sequence is CASRSTVGANVLTF. In nucleotides, the CDR3 is TGTGCCAGCAGATCCACCGTTGGGGCCAACGTCCTGACTTTC.

This clonotype appeared a few times. The chain couples TRBV5-6 to TRBJ1-2; TRBD1 is a possible D gene (6 bases). Germline CDR1 reads SGHDT; CDR2 reads YYEEEE. V gave up 0 bases and J gave up 7 bases, with 13 bases separating them. The length of the CDR3 is 14 residues. The CDR3 sequence is CASSLGHRESGYTF. The CDR3 coding sequence is TGTGCCAGCAGCTTGGGACACAGGGAGAGTGGCTACACCTTC. The whole variable domain, filled in from reference TRBV5-6 and TRBJ1-2, reads DAGVTQSPTHLIKTRGQQVTLRCSPKSGHDTVSWYQQALGQGPQFIFQYYEEEERQRGNFPDRFSGHQFPNYSSELNVNALLLGDSALYLCASSLGHRESGYTFGSGTRLTVV.

This clonotype was seen ten or more times. V gene TRBV12-3 or TRBV12-4 combines with J gene TRBJ2-7, with D uncertain. The CDR3 has 11 residues. With 1 base removed from V and 3 bases from J, the gap between germline ends came to 1 base. CDR3 nucleotide sequence: TGTGCCAGCAGTTTAGGCTACGAGCAGTACGTC. It specifies CASSLGYEQYV.

The genes are TRBV4-2 and TRBJ2-7, with D possibly matching TRBD1 (6 bases). The CDR3 sequence is 13 residues long. CDR1 is LGHNA, CDR2 YNFKEQ, per germline. Trimming removed 1 base at V and 6 bases at J, with 10 bases between. The CDR3 DNA sequence: TGTGCCAGCAGCCAAGTAGGGGGAAGCGAGCAGTACTTC. Its protein product is CASSQVGGSEQYF.

A few counts support this clonotype. The gene calls are TRBV12-3 or TRBV12-4 and TRBJ2-1; D remains ambiguous. The length of the CDR3 is 16 residues. V dropped 0 bases and J dropped 3 bases, with 12 bases sitting between them. The CDR3 spells CASSLAGFAVYNEQFF. The CDR3 coding sequence is TGTGCCAGCAGTTTAGCGGGTTTCGCGGTCTACAATGAGCAGTTCTTC.

This clonotype occurred a few times. The V call is TRBV4-3, the J call TRBJ2-5, with D possibly matching TRBD2 (5 bases). V lost 1 base and J lost 2, with 8 bases in between. This CDR3 region has 14 residues. Germline CDR1 and CDR2: LGHNA and YSLEER. CDR3 nucleotides: TGCGCCAGCAGCCAAGGTCAGCGGCAAGAGACCCAGTACTTC. It yields the protein CASSQGQRQETQYF.

This clonotype was detected a few times. The CDR3 region is CASSPNTGGFGYTF. The CDR3 DNA reads TGTGCCAGCAGCCCCAATACAGGGGGGTTTGGCTACACCTTC. The V gene is TRBV5-4, the J gene TRBJ1-2, with 8 positions matching TRBD1. J was trimmed by 7 bases and V by 4 bases; bases with no gene match: 9. Germline CDR1 and CDR2: SGHNT and YYREEE (reference sequence). CDR3 length: 14 residues.

This clonotype was seen more than once but under ten times. CDR3 DNA sequence: TGTGCCAGCAGCCCCCCCGGACTGAACATTCAGTACTTC. This translates into CASSPPGLNIQYF. This chain joins TRBV6-2 or TRBV6-3 and TRBJ2-4, with TRBD2 as a possible D gene (5 bases). V was trimmed by 6 bases and J by 7 bases, leaving 13 bases between them. CDR1 is MNHEY, CDR2 SVGEGT, per germline. The CDR3 is 13 amino acids.

Many counts were recorded for this clonotype. The gene calls are TRBV12-3 or TRBV12-4 and TRBJ1-4, with TRBD1 matching 7 bases. The CDR3 has 14 residues. Losses at the gene ends were 6 bases for V and 8 bases for J; bases not matched to a gene: 9. The CDR3 sequence: CASRDNRGGEKLFF. CDR3 nucleotides: TGTGCCAGCAGAGACAACAGGGGAGGCGAAAAACTGTTTTTT.

The rearrangement uses TRBV7-3 and TRBJ2-3; 8 bases map to TRBD2. This CDR3 contains 16 residues. Germline V gives CDR1 SGHTA, CDR2 FQGTGA. After removal of 4 bases from V and 3 bases from J, the junction contained 9 bases not matched to a gene. The CDR3 DNA follows: TGTGCCAGCAGCTGGGGAGGCGGGGGGTCTACAGATACGCAGTATTTT. This gives the protein CASSWGGGGSTDTQYF.

This chain links TRBV20-1 with TRBJ1-3, with TRBD1 matching over 8 bases. J was trimmed by 0 bases and V by 3 bases; bases with no gene match: 7. CDR1 is DFQATT, CDR2 SNEGSKA, per germline (reference sequence). The CDR3 has 16 amino acids. The CDR3 nucleotides are TGCAGTGCTAGTAAGGGACAGGTCGGCTCTGGAAACACCATATATTTT. Amino acids: CSASKGQVGSGNTIYF.

The chain uses TRBV27 and TRBJ1-4, with a weak D call TRBD1 (5 bases). CDR3 length: 16 residues. Per the germline V gene, CDR1 is MNHEY and CDR2 is SMNVEV (reference sequence). The ends were cut back, 5 bases at V and 5 bases at J, with 18 bases in the middle. The CDR3 reads CASSDRRGRRNEKLFF. The DNA for the CDR3 is TGTGCCAGCAGTGACCGGCGGGGGAGGCGGAATGAAAAACTGTTTTTT.

The rearrangement uses TRBV4-3 and TRBJ2-6, with a weak D call TRBD2 (6 bases). Trimming shortened V by 0 bases and J by 0 bases, and 9 bases separated the two germline ends. Germline V gene lookup returns CDR1 LGHNA and CDR2 YSLEER. This CDR3 is built from 17 residues. CDR3 sequence: CASSQDFGSSGANVLTF. The CDR3 DNA follows: TGCGCCAGCAGCCAAGATTTCGGGAGCTCTGGGGCCAACGTCCTGACTTTC.

The chain carries TRBV6-1 and TRBJ1-6; D perhaps matches TRBD1 (6 bases). The V gene's germline CDR1 is MNHNS and CDR2 SASEGT. This CDR3 comprises 13 residues. Trimming left V 7 bases short and J 12 bases short, with 16 bases between. CDR3 sequence: CASIISRTEPLHF. The CDR3 DNA reads as TGTGCCAGCATCATCTCCCGGACAGAACCCCTCCACTTT.

This chain connects TRBV18 to TRBJ1-6, with a tentative D call TRBD1 (5 bases). The CDR3 loop spans 19 amino acids. Trimming pared 3 bases from V and 5 bases from J, leaving 23 bases between. Germline-derived CDR1 and CDR2 are KGHSH and LQKENI. Here the CDR3 DNA reads TGTGCCAGCTCACCGACCGCTTGGGACGGGCGATCGGATAATTCACCCCTCCACTTT. Translating it yields CASSPTAWDGRSDNSPLHF.

The rearrangement links TRBV3-1 to TRBJ2-7; D unclear. The CDR3 covers 14 residues. Per the germline V gene, CDR1 is LGHDT and CDR2 is YNNKEL (reference sequence). Between the trimmed V and J ends, which lost 3 bases and 3 bases, there was a span of 12 bases. The CDR3 nucleotides read TGTGCCAGCAGCCAGACACCGACCTTCTACGAGCAGTACGTC. It encodes CASSQTPTFYEQYV.

This clonotype was detected only a few times. The V call is TRBV10-2, the J call TRBJ2-3; perhaps TRBD2 as D (7 bases). Trimming took 5 bases from V and 5 from J, leaving 17 bases between them. CDR1 and CDR2 (germline): WSHSY, SAAADI. This CDR3 region has 15 residues. The CDR3 loop reads CASSLGGGPGDTQYF. The DNA of the CDR3 is TGCGCCAGCAGTCTCGGCGGGGGCCCTGGAGATACGCAGTATTTT.

The gene calls are TRBV20-1 and TRBJ2-1; the match to TRBD2 covers 8 bases. Looked up from germline, CDR1 is DFQATT and CDR2 is SNEGSKA (reference sequence). The length of the CDR3 is 15 residues. V gave up 0 bases and J gave up 9 bases; unmatched junction bases: 10. CDR3 residues: CSARDRTGGRIEQFF. DNA for the CDR3: TGCAGTGCTAGAGATCGAACGGGGGGGCGTATTGAGCAGTTCTTC.

The chain is built from TRBV6-2 or TRBV6-3 and TRBJ1-2, with unresolved D. This CDR3 is built from 13 residues. The germline gives CDR1 MNHEY, CDR2 SVGEGT. V lost 6 bases and J 2 bases, leaving 10 bases between the germline ends. The CDR3 sequence is CASRPRNNYGYTF. As DNA, the CDR3 is TGTGCCAGCAGACCTAGGAACAACTATGGCTACACCTTC.

This CDR3 reads CSGLTFTDTQYF. The CDR3 coding sequence is TGCAGCGGACTGACGTTCACAGATACGCAGTATTTT. The chain links TRBV29-1 to TRBJ2-3; no definite D call. This CDR3 is 12 amino acids long. The germline CDR1 and CDR2 sequences are SQVTM and ANQGSEA. Trimming shortened V by 7 bases and J by 2 bases, and 10 bases separated the two germline ends.

J is TRBJ1-1 and V is TRBV19; D unresolved. The CDR3 consists of 14 residues. V was shortened by 3 bases and J by 4 bases, with 12 bases between the two germline ends. Germline V gene data show CDR1 as LNHDA and CDR2 as SQIVND (reference sequence). CDR3 sequence reads: CASSISGLATEAFF. The CDR3 DNA follows: TGTGCCAGTAGTATTTCCGGGTTGGCCACTGAAGCTTTCTTT.